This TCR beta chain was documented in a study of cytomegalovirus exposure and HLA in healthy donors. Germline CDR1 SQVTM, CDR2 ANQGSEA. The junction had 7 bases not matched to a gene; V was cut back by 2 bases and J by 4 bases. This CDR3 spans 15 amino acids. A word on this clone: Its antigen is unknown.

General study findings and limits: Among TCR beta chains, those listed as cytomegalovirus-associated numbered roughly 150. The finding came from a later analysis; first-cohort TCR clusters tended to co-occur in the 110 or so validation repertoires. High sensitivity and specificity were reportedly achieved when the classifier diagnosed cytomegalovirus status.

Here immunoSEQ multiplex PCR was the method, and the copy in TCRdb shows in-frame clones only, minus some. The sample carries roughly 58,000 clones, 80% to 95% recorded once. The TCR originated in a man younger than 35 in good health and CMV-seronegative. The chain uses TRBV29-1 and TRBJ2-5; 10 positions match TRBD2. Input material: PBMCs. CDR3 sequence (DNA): TGCAGCGTTGAAAGGAGACTAGCGGGTCCAGAGACCCAGTACTTC. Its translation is CSVERRLAGPETQYF.